This T cell receptor (beta chain) came from a study of T cell responses to AZD1222 COVID-19 vaccine. The study's findings and limits: Recipients of AZD1222 seropositive at baseline numbered only 5 or 6. Mapped onto spike, vaccine-associated CD4 TCRs spanned it and were dominant at 160-218 and 743-854.

Regarding this clone: Its antigen remains unidentified.

Assay used: immunoSEQ multiplex PCR; TCRdb lists only in-frame clones, some missing. The data contain 95,000 to 110,000 clones, about 90% of them singletons. The V end lost 4 bases, the J end lost 6 bases, and 13 bases lay between the germline ends. This CDR3 contains 13 residues. In germline, CDR1 is LNHDA, CDR2 SQIVND (reference sequence). The clonotype was recovered from an adult in good health. This material consisted of peripheral blood, taken on day 0 of AZD1222 vaccination. This sequence joins TRBV19 and TRBJ2-7, with D possibly matching TRBD1 (6 bases). In DNA, the CDR3 is TGTGCCAGTAGTACACCAACAGGGAGCGAGCAGTACTTC. Translating gives CASSTPTGSEQYF.